The 27 T cell receptor beta chains given below trace back to one sample, sequenced in a study of T cell repertoires in cytomegalovirus infection. TCRdb ran MiXCR on the reads and lists one entry per CDR3 protein. Among about 470,000 distinct CDR3 sequences listed, about 42% were seen once. These receptors lack a known antigen. Sequencing was performed on cultured PBMCs, taken from culture after CMV antigen stimulation. The receptors originated from a human donor in good health (CMV status not recorded). Some clones in this sample may be carry-over from other donors' samples.

The rearrangement links TRBV12-3 or TRBV12-4 to TRBJ1-2, with D perhaps TRBD1 (5 bases). Trimming stripped 6 bases from V and 4 bases from J, with 15 bases between. CDR3 length equals 14 residues. CDR3 sequence reads: CASSPYHGGYGYTF. The CDR3 DNA reads TGTGCCAGCAGCCCGTATCATGGGGGCTATGGCTACACCTTC.

This chain joins TRBV25-1 and TRBJ2-7, with 9 positions matching TRBD2. This CDR3 spans 17 amino acids. The V segment lost 4 bases and the J segment 2 bases; nucleotides outside the gene matches: 12. Germline V gene sequence: CDR1 MGHDK, CDR2 SYGVNS. The CDR3 loop reads CASSARGLAGTPYEQYF. In DNA, the CDR3 is TGTGCCAGCAGTGCGCGGGGTCTAGCGGGGACCCCCTACGAGCAGTACTTC.

This clonotype has more than one count but fewer than ten. J is TRBJ2-1 and V is TRBV7-2; D could derive from TRBD1 or TRBD2 (6 bases each). CDR3 length: 14 amino acids. The V gene lost 5 bases and the J gene lost 4 bases, with 12 bases spanning the gap. CDR1 is SGHTA, CDR2 FQGNSA, per germline. CDR3 loop: CASSPAGTYNEQFF. CDR3 DNA sequence: TGTGCCAGCAGCCCGGCGGGGACATACAATGAGCAGTTCTTC.

This chain connects TRBV20-1 to TRBJ1-5; no firm D call. V was clipped by 2 bases and J by 13 bases, with 12 bases between them. From germline, CDR1 is DFQATT and CDR2 SNEGSKA (reference sequence). The CDR3 spans 11 residues. The CDR3 DNA sequence: TGCAGTGCTAGAAGTGTCCGCAGGCAGCATTTT. Protein sequence: CSARSVRRQHF.

V and J are TRBV27 and TRBJ2-1; 7 bases are a match to TRBD2. Germline assignment: CDR1 MNHEY and CDR2 SMNVEV (reference sequence). The CDR3 totals 14 residues. The V segment lost 5 bases and the J segment 6 bases; nucleotides outside the gene matches: 7. CDR3 in amino acids: CASSAWTSSNEQFF. The CDR3, as DNA: TGTGCCAGCAGTGCCTGGACTAGTTCCAATGAGCAGTTCTTC.

This clonotype was observed a handful of times. V usage is TRBV7-6 and J usage is TRBJ2-1; D might be TRBD2 (6 bases). V was cut by 5 bases and J by 6 bases, with 14 bases left in between. Germline V lookup: CDR1 SGHVS, CDR2 FNYEAQ. The CDR3 sequence is 14 residues long. CDR3 region: CASSLRLGSNEQFF. For the CDR3, the DNA is TGTGCCAGCAGCCTAAGACTAGGGTCCAATGAGCAGTTCTTC.

The gene calls are TRBV18 and TRBJ2-7; TRBD1 might be the D (5 bases). Germline V gene data show CDR1 as KGHSH and CDR2 as LQKENI. This CDR3 has 14 residues. V was shortened by 10 bases and J by 0 bases, with 16 bases between the two germline ends. CDR3 nucleotides: TGTGCCACCGTGGAAACCCAGGGCTCCTACGAGCAGTACTTC. This encodes CATVETQGSYEQYF. Drawing the rest from reference TRBV18 and TRBJ2-7, the complete variable domain is NAGVMQNPRHLVRRRGQEARLRCSPMKGHSHVYWYRQLPEEGLKFMVYLQKENIIDESGMPKERFSAEFPKEGPSILRIQQVVRGDSAAYFCATVETQGSYEQYFGPGTRLTVT.

This chain joins TRBV5-6 and TRBJ2-7; 7 positions agree with TRBD1. The CDR3 runs 16 residues. The germline CDR1 and CDR2 sequences are SGHDT and YYEEEE. Losses at the gene ends were 5 bases for V and 3 bases for J; bases not matched to a gene: 14. The CDR3 sequence is CASSFRDSKLRYEQYF. The CDR3 DNA follows: TGTGCCAGCAGTTTCCGGGACAGCAAGCTTCGCTACGAGCAGTACTTC.

The genes are TRBV6-6 and TRBJ1-3; maybe TRBD1 (5 bases). Germline CDR1 reads MNHNY; CDR2 reads SVGAGI (reference sequence). CDR3 length: 16 residues. The V end was cut by 1 base, the J end by 1 base, with 11 bases between. CDR3 region: CASSYYRGISGNTIYF. CDR3 DNA sequence: TGTGCCAGCAGTTACTATCGGGGGATTTCTGGAAACACCATATATTTT.

The V gene is TRBV27, the J gene TRBJ1-2; D is perhaps TRBD1 (6 bases). Germline assignment: CDR1 MNHEY and CDR2 SMNVEV (reference sequence). The CDR3 has 15 residues. Trimming stripped 5 bases from V and 2 bases from J, with 15 bases between. The CDR3 loop reads CASSLGLGANYGYTF. The DNA of the CDR3 is TGTGCCAGCAGTCTGGGTTTGGGGGCAAACTATGGCTACACCTTC.

This chain links TRBV12-5 with TRBJ2-1, with 13 positions matching TRBD2. Germline CDR1 LGHNT, CDR2 FRNRAP. CDR3 size: 17 residues. V gave up 6 bases and J gave up 3 bases; unmatched junction bases: 8. The CDR3 DNA sequence: TGTGCTAGTGGCCCCGGGACTAGCGGGGCAGGCTACAATGAGCAGTTCTTC. The encoded protein is CASGPGTSGAGYNEQFF. Variable domain in full (rest from reference TRBV12-5 and TRBJ2-1): DARVTQTPRHKVTEMGQEVTMRCQPILGHNTVFWYRQTMMQGLELLAYFRNRAPLDDSGMPKDRFSAEMPDATLATLKIQPSEPRDSAVYFCASGPGTSGAGYNEQFFGPGTRLTVL.

The chain has TRBV7-2 and TRBJ1-3, with 8 bases lining up with TRBD1. Germline lookup yields CDR1 SGHTA and CDR2 FQGNSA. This CDR3 is built from 15 residues. After removal of 2 bases from V and 8 bases from J, the junction contained 8 bases not matched to a gene. The CDR3 DNA reads as TGTGCCAGCAGCTTAAGGACAGGGTCGGTATACACCATATATTTT. It encodes CASSLRTGSVYTIYF.

The genes are TRBV4-1 and TRBJ2-5; weak D call: TRBD2 (6 bases). V was pared by 0 bases and J by 4 bases, with 18 bases between. This CDR3 comprises 17 residues. Germline V lookup: CDR1 MGHRA, CDR2 YSYEKL. CDR3 sequence reads: CASSQDFVPGVSETQYF. The CDR3 DNA reads as TGCGCCAGCAGCCAAGATTTCGTTCCGGGAGTATCAGAGACCCAGTACTTC.

This clonotype was counted many times. The chain is built from TRBV7-2 and TRBJ2-7; TRBD2 matches 8 bases. The CDR3 totals 13 residues. Germline CDR1 is SGHTA and CDR2 is FQGNSA. The J segment lost 7 bases and the V segment lost 5 bases, leaving 7 bases of the junction unmatched. The CDR3 region is CASSGSAGVEQYF. The CDR3 nucleotides are TGTGCCAGCAGCGGGTCAGCGGGAGTTGAGCAGTACTTC.

The V and J genes are TRBV7-9 and TRBJ2-7; D remains ambiguous. The V end lost 4 bases, the J end lost 3 bases, and 19 bases lay between the germline ends. Germline CDR1 reads SEHNR; CDR2 reads FQNEAQ (reference sequence). This CDR3 has 16 residues. The CDR3 spells CASSSLPIGPLYEQYF. The CDR3, as DNA: TGTGCCAGCAGCTCCCTCCCTATAGGGCCCCTCTACGAGCAGTACTTC.

Only a few counts were recorded for this clonotype. The J gene is TRBJ2-7, the V gene TRBV6-1, with D tentatively TRBD1 (7 bases). This CDR3 has 14 residues. CDR1 MNHNS and CDR2 SASEGT come from the germline V gene. Trimming took off 7 bases at V and 2 bases at J, with 15 bases between the two ends. The CDR3 DNA sequence: TGTGCCAGCATCCCGGGGGACAGCACCTACGAGCAGTACTTC. Amino acids: CASIPGDSTYEQYF.

This chain joins TRBV4-1 and TRBJ2-5; a weak D match, TRBD2 (5 bases). Trimming pared 2 bases from V and 5 bases from J, leaving 12 bases between. The CDR3 is 14 residues long. CDR1 and CDR2 from the germline V gene are MGHRA and YSYEKL. The CDR3 region has the DNA TGCGCCAGCAGCCAAACGGCTAGCATGGAGACCCAGTACTTC. Protein sequence: CASSQTASMETQYF.

This clonotype was detected only a few times. The rearrangement uses TRBV7-9 and TRBJ2-1; no definite D call. Looked up from germline, CDR1 is SEHNR and CDR2 is FQNEAQ (reference sequence). This CDR3 is built from 13 residues. V lost 3 bases to trimming and J lost 6 bases, with 9 bases between them. CDR3 region: CASSFEYRNEQFF. The CDR3 DNA reads as TGTGCCAGCAGCTTTGAGTACCGCAATGAGCAGTTCTTC. Full variable domain (missing parts from reference TRBV7-9 and TRBJ2-1): DTGVSQNPRHKITKRGQNVTFRCDPISEHNRLYWYRQTLGQGPEFLTYFQNEAQLEKSRLLSDRFSAERPKGSFSTLEIQRTEQGDSAMYLCASSFEYRNEQFFGPGTRLTVL.

The chain uses TRBV28 and TRBJ2-7, with 8 bases lining up with TRBD2. The CDR3 is 15 residues long. V dropped 1 base and J dropped 2; count of bases not matched to a gene: 4. Germline CDR1 is MDHEN and CDR2 is SYDVKM. This CDR3 is CASSLFGGGAYEQYF. CDR3 coding DNA: TGTGCCAGCAGTTTATTCGGGGGGGGGGCCTACGAGCAGTACTTC.

The chain has TRBV6-1 and TRBJ1-6; D is unclear. Trimming removed 2 bases from V and 9 bases from J, with 14 bases in between. The CDR3 consists of 15 residues. From germline, CDR1 is MNHNS and CDR2 SASEGT. CDR3: CASSEIDLNGSPLHF. DNA of the CDR3: TGTGCCAGCAGTGAAATCGACCTGAATGGTTCACCCCTCCACTTT.

The rearrangement joins TRBV6-5 to TRBJ2-7; the D gene is possibly TRBD2 (6 bases). This CDR3 comprises 14 residues. Trimming took off 6 bases at V and 3 bases at J, with 15 bases between the two ends. Germline V gives CDR1 MNHEY, CDR2 SVGAGI. CDR3: CASSRTSTGYEQYF. The DNA of the CDR3 is TGTGCCAGCAGCCGAACTAGCACGGGCTACGAGCAGTACTTC.

The rearrangement links TRBV7-8 to TRBJ2-3; 7 bases are shared with TRBD1. This CDR3 region has 18 residues. The junction had 18 bases not matched to a gene; V was cut back by 5 bases and J by 4 bases. Germline loops: CDR1 SGHVS, CDR2 FQNEAQ. CDR3 nucleotides: TGTGCCAGCAGCAGCAACAGGGGATGGAGTTCATTTGCAGATACGCAGTATTTT. This gives the protein CASSSNRGWSSFADTQYF.

The chain uses TRBV7-2 and TRBJ1-2, with a possible D match to TRBD1 (5 bases). This CDR3 is 13 amino acids long. From germline, CDR1 is SGHTA and CDR2 FQGNSA. V was pared by 7 bases and J by 5 bases, with 14 bases between. This chain's CDR3 is CASNPLGPYGYTF. The CDR3 coding sequence is TGTGCCAGCAACCCCCTGGGGCCATATGGCTACACCTTC.

This clonotype has more than one count but fewer than ten. The chain joins TRBV13 to TRBJ2-1, with TRBD2 as a possible D gene (6 bases). This CDR3 has 15 amino acids. V lost 5 bases and J 7 bases, leaving 18 bases between the germline ends. Germline V gene sequence: CDR1 PRHDT, CDR2 FYEKMQ (reference sequence). The CDR3 nucleotides are TGTGCCAGCAGCACCTCCCGCGGGGTCGAGAATGAGCAGTTCTTC. It codes for CASSTSRGVENEQFF.

J is TRBJ2-7 and V is TRBV6-1; D not certain. Germline CDR1 is MNHNS and CDR2 is SASEGT. This CDR3 is built from 13 residues. Trimming pared 1 base from V and 3 bases from J, leaving 7 bases between. CDR3 nucleotide sequence: TGTGCCAGCAGTGAAGACTACTACTACGAGCAGTACTTC. Translation gives CASSEDYYYEQYF.

The CDR3 DNA sequence: TGCAGTGCTAGCGGGTATAACGACAATGAGCAGTTCTTC. It translates to CSASGYNDNEQFF. This chain links TRBV20-1 with TRBJ2-1, with no clear D. CDR3 length: 13 amino acids. CDR1 and CDR2 from the germline V gene are DFQATT and SNEGSKA (reference sequence). The V end was cut by 3 bases, the J end by 5 bases, with 11 bases between.

The rearrangement joins TRBV4-3 to TRBJ2-7; 12 bases line up with TRBD1. This CDR3 is 16 amino acids long. V trimming: 4 bases; J trimming: 3 bases; junction bases outside the gene matches: 7. Germline V gene lookup returns CDR1 LGHNA and CDR2 YSLEER. For the CDR3, the DNA is TGCGCCAGCAGCCCCACGGGACAGGGGGCTTACTACGAGCAGTACTTC. It translates to CASSPTGQGAYYEQYF.